The T cell receptor (beta chain) under discussion was sequenced for a study of shared clonotypes between healthy human individuals. Germline V gives CDR1 WNHNN, CDR2 SYGVQD (reference sequence). The CDR3 spans 13 residues. Trimming removed 7 bases from V and 6 bases from J; junction bases left unmatched: 5. Turning to this clone: Its antigen is currently unknown.

Study-level points and caveats: When naive CD4 clonotypes were compared across a few donors, 4% to 6.5% were shared.

Here immunoSEQ multiplex PCR was the method, and the copy in TCRdb shows in-frame clones only, minus some. The sample contains roughly 2 million clones, 85% to 95% of which appear only once. Sequenced: naive CD4+ T cells sorted from blood. Subset here: CD45RA+ positively selected. This TCR derives from a young man in good health. The V gene is TRBV10-1, the J gene TRBJ1-2, with 10 bases aligning to TRBD1. The CDR3 nucleotides read TGCGCCAGCATGCGGGACAGGGGTAATGGCTACACCTTC. Amino acid sequence: CASMRDRGNGYTF.